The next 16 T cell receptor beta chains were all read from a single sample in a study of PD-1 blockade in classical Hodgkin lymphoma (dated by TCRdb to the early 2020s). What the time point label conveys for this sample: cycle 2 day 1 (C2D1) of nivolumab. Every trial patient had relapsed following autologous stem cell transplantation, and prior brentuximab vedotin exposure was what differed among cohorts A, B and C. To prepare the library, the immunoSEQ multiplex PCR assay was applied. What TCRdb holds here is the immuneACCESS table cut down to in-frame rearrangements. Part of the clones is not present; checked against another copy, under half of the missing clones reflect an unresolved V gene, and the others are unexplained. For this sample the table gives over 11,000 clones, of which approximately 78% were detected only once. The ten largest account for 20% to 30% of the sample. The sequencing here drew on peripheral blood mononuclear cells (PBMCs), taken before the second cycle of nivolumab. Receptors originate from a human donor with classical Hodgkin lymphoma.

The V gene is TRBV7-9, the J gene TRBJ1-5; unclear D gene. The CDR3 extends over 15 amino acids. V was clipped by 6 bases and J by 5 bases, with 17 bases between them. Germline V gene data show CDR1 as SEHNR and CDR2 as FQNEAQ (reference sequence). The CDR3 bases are TGTGCCAGCAGTCCCGCTGGGAGGGCTCATCAGCCCCAGCATTTT. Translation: CASSPAGRAHQPQHF.

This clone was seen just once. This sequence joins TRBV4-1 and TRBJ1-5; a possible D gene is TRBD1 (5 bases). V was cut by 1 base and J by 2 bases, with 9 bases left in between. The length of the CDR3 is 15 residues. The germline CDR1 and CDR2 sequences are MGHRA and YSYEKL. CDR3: CASSQAQGGNQPQHF. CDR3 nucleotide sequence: TGCGCCAGCAGCCAAGCCCAGGGTGGCAATCAGCCCCAGCATTTT.

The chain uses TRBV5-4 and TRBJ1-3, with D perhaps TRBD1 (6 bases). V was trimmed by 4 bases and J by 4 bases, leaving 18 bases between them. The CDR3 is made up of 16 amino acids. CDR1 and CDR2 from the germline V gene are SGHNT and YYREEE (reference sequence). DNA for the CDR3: TGTGCCAGCAGCACCTCCCAGGGGCGAGGAGGAAACACCATATATTTT. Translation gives CASSTSQGRGGNTIYF. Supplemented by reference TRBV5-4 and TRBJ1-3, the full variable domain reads ETGVTQSPTHLIKTRGQQVTLRCSSQSGHNTVSWYQQALGQGPQFIFQYYREEENGRGNFPPRFSGLQFPNYSSELNVNALELDDSALYLCASSTSQGRGGNTIYFGEGSWLTVV.

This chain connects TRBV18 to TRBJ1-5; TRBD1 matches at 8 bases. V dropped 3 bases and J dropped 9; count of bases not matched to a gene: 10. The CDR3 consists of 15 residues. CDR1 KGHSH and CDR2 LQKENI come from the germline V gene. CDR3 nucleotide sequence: TGTGCCAGCTCACCGGGGGACAGGAGGGAACGGCCCCAGCATTTT. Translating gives CASSPGDRRERPQHF.

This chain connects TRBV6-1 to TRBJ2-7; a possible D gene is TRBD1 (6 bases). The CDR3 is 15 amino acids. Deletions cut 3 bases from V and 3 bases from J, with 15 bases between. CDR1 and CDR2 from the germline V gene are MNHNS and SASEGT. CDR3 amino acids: CASSEQGPGRYEQYF. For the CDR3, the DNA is TGTGCCAGCAGTGAGCAGGGGCCCGGACGCTACGAGCAGTACTTC.

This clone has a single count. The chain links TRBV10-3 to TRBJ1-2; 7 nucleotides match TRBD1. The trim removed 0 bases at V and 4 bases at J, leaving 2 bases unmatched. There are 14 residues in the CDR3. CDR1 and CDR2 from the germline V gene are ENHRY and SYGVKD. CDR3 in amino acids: CAISESTGLYGYTF. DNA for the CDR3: TGTGCCATCAGTGAGTCGACAGGGCTCTATGGCTACACCTTC.

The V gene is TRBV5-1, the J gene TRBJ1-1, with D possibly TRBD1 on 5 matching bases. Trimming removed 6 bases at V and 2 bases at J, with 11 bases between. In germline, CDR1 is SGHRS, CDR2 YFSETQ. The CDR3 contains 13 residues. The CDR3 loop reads CASNWGPNTEAFF. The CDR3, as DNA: TGCGCCAGCAACTGGGGACCAAACACTGAAGCTTTCTTT.

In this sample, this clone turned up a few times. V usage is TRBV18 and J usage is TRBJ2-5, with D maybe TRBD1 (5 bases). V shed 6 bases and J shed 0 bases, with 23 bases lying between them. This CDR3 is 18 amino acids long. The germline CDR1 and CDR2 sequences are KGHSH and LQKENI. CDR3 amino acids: CASSPPSHRPNHQETQYF. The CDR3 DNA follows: TGTGCCAGCTCCCCCCCATCGCACAGGCCTAACCACCAAGAGACCCAGTACTTC.

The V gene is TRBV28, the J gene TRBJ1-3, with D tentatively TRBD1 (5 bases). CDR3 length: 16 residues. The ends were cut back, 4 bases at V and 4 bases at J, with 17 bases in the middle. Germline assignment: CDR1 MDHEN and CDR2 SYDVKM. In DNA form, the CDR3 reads TGTGCCAGCAGTTACCCGACAGCCATTTCGGGAAACACCATATATTTT. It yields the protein CASSYPTAISGNTIYF.

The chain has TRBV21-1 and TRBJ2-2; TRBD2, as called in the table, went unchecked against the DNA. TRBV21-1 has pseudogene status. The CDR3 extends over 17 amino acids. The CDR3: CASSKDTSGGNTGELFF. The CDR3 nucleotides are TGTGCCAGCAGCAAAGACACTAGCGGGGGGAACACCGGGGAGCTGTTTTTT.

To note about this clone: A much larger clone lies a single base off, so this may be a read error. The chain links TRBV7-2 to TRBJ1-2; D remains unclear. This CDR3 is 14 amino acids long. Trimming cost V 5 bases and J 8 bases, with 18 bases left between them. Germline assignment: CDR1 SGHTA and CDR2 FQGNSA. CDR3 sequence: CASSTGERAFGYTF. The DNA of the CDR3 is TGTGCCAGCAGCACCGGGGAGAGAGCTTTCGGCTACACCTTC. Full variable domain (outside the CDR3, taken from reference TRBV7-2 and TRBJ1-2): GAGVSQSPSNKVTEKGKDVELRCDPISGHTALYWYRQSLGQGLEFLIYFQGNSAPDKSGLPSDRFSAERTGGSVSTLTIQRTQQEDSAVYLCASSTGERAFGYTFGSGTRLTVV.

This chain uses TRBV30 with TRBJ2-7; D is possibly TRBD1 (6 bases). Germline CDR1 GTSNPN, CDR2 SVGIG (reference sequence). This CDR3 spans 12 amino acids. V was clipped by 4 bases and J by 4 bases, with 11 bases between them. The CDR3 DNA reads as TGTGCCTGGAACGCCCAGGGGTACGAGCAGTACTTC. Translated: CAWNAQGYEQYF.

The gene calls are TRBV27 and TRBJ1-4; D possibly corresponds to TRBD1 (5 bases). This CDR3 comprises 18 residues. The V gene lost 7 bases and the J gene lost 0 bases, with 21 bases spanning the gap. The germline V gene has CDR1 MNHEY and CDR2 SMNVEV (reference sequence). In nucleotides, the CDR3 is TGTGCCAGCAAACAATTCGGACATTTTTCTGCAACTAATGAAAAACTGTTTTTT. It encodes CASKQFGHFSATNEKLFF.

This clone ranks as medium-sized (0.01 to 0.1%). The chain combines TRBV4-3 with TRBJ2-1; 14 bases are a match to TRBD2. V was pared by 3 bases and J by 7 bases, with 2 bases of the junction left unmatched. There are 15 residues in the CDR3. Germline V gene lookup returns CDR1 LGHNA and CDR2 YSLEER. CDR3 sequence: CASSQGLAGENEQFF. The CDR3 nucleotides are TGCGCCAGCAGCCAGGGACTAGCGGGGGAAAATGAGCAGTTCTTC.

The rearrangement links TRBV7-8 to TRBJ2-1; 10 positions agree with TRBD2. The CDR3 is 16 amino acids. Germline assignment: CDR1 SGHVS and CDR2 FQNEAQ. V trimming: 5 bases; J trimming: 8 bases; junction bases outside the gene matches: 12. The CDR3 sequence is CASSPGPGLATDEQFF. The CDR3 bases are TGTGCCAGCAGCCCCGGGCCGGGACTAGCGACGGATGAGCAGTTCTTC.

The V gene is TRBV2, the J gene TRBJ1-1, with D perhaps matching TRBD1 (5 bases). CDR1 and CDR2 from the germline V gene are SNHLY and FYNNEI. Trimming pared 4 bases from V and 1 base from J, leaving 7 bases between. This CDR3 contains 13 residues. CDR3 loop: CASSGRENTEAFF. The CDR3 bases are TGTGCCAGCAGTGGCAGGGAGAACACTGAAGCTTTCTTT.